This T cell receptor (beta chain) was sequenced during a study of cytomegalovirus exposure and HLA in healthy donors. General observations from the study: The dataset shows that most TCR sequences were rare, while some public TCRs occurred in many donors. The study assumed roughly uniform donor sequencing depth for presence/absence analyses. Some V segments (TRBV6-2 and TRBV6-3 among them) were excluded as indistinguishable. Follow-up analysis later connected one missense variant in DCLRE1C with trimming of TCR beta V- and J-genes.

Remarks on this clone: What it recognizes is unknown.

The PCR contained 60 Vbeta and 13 Jbeta primers. The data were produced by immunoSEQ multiplex PCR, yet TCRdb's version contains in-frame clones alone and is incomplete. The table includes approximately 170,000 clones, approximately 80% detected once. In germline, CDR1 is SGHRS, CDR2 YFSETQ. V lost 2 bases, J lost 2 bases, and 8 bases lay in between. The CDR3 is 13 amino acids. The receptor was isolated from a male donor in good health and CMV-seronegative. Sample: PBMCs. This sequence joins TRBV5-1 and TRBJ2-7; the D gene is possibly TRBD1 (6 bases). The CDR3 spells CASSFGQTYEQYF. The DNA of the CDR3 is TGCGCCAGCAGCTTCGGACAGACCTACGAGCAGTACTTC.